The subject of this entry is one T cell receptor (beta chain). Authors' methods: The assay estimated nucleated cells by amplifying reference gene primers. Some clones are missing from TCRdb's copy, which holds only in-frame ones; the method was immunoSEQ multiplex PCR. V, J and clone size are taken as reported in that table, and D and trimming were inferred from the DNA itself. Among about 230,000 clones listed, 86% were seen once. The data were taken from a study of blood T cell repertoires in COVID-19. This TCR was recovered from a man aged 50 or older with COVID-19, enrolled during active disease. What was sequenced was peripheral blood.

CDR3 residues: CASSLTGRATNEKLFF. DNA of the CDR3: TGCGCCAGCAGCTTGACAGGGAGGGCAACTAATGAAAAACTGTTTTTT. V is TRBV5-1 and J is TRBJ1-4; D is possibly TRBD1 (6 bases). Trimming took off 1 base at V and 0 bases at J, with 10 bases between the two ends. CDR3 length: 16 amino acids. CDR1 is SGHRS and CDR2 is YFSETQ in the germline V gene. Full variable domain (outside the CDR3, taken from reference TRBV5-1 and TRBJ1-4): KAGVTQTPRYLIKTRGQQVTLSCSPISGHRSVSWYQQTPGQGLQFLFEYFSETQRNKGNFPGRFSGRQFSNSRSEMNVSTLELGDSALYLCASSLTGRATNEKLFFGSGTQLSVL.